This passage covers 3 T cell receptor beta chains from one sample sequenced in a study of CD8 T cells in ankylosing spondylitis. No antigen is known for these receptors. TCRdb independently ran MiXCR on the 5' RACE reads; one entry per CDR3 protein. The profile shows 100,000 to 150,000 distinct CDR3 sequences, 15% to 20% of them singletons. Findings of the study overall: Seven to nine highly homologous variants made up a TCR beta motif that seemed to typify ankylosing spondylitis blood.

The sequenced sample was blood, either unsorted or a sorted T cell fraction (not recorded which). Receptors originate from a male donor with ankylosing spondylitis.

The chain recombines TRBV7-9 with TRBJ1-2; the D is unclear. Germline V CDR1 and CDR2: SEHNR, FQNEAQ (reference sequence). The V end was cut by 1 base, the J end by 2 bases, with 11 bases between. The CDR3 has 15 residues. The CDR3 DNA reads TGTGCCAGCAGCTTAGGGGCAACCCTAAACTATGGCTACACCTTC. It specifies CASSLGATLNYGYTF.

In this sample, this clonotype turned up a few times. The V and J genes are TRBV4-1 and TRBJ2-7; either TRBD1 or TRBD2 may supply D (7 bases each). The CDR3 is 18 residues long. Germline V gene lookup returns CDR1 MGHRA and CDR2 YSYEKL. V was cut by 2 bases and J by 3 bases, with 23 bases left in between. The CDR3 region has the DNA TGCGCCAGCAGCCAAATGCCAGCGGGACAGCACCTGCTCTACGAGCAGTACTTC. Residues: CASSQMPAGQHLLYEQYF.

V is TRBV29-1 and J is TRBJ2-7; TRBD1 might be the D (6 bases). CDR1 SQVTM and CDR2 ANQGSEA come from the germline V gene. The germline V and J ends were trimmed by 4 bases and 2 bases, with 9 bases remaining between them. The CDR3 contains 12 residues. In nucleotides, the CDR3 is TGCAGCGTTGTACAGGGTCCCTACGAGCAGTACTTC. Amino acid sequence: CSVVQGPYEQYF.